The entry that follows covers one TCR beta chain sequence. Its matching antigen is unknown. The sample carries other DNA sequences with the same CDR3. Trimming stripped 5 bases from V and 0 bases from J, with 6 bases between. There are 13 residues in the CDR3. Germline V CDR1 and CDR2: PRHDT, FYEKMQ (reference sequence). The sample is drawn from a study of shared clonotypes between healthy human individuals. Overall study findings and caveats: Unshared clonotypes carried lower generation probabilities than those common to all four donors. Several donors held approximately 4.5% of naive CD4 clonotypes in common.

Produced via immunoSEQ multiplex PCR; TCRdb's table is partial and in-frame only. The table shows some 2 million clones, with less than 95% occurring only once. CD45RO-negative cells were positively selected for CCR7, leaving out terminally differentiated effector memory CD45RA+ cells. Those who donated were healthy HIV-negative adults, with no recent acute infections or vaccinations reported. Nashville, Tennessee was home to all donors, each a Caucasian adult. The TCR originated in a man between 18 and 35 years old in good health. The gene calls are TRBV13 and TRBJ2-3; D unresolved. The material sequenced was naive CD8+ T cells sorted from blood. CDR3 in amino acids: CASSPPSTDTQYF. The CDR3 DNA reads TGTGCCAGCAGCCCCCCTAGCACAGATACGCAGTATTTT.